The 20 T cell receptor beta chains reported below all come from one sample, sequenced in a study of sequential checkpoint blockade in melanoma. Regarding treatment: randomized to nivolumab then ipilimumab (arm A) or the reverse (arm B). Sequencing used immunoSEQ multiplex PCR; TCRdb keeps in-frame clones, though not all of them. This repertoire shows tens of thousands of clones, over 80% found once; its top ten account for around 25%. The material sequenced was CD8+ T cells sorted from blood (inferred from file names), taken from a patient given nivolumab and ipilimumab in sequence. All receptors come from a human donor with melanoma.

V gene TRBV18 combines with J gene TRBJ1-2, with unresolved D. The V gene lost 3 bases and the J gene lost 0 bases, with 5 bases spanning the gap. CDR1 is KGHSH and CDR2 is LQKENI in the germline V gene. The CDR3 length is 13 residues. This chain's CDR3 is CASSPLSNYGYTF. The DNA of the CDR3 is TGTGCCAGCTCACCCTTATCTAACTATGGCTACACCTTC.

V and J are TRBV27 and TRBJ2-7; D is unclear. From germline, CDR1 is MNHEY and CDR2 SMNVEV (reference sequence). The germline V and J ends were trimmed by 5 bases and 3 bases, with 11 bases remaining between them. CDR3 length: 13 amino acids. The CDR3 DNA follows: TGTGCCAGCAGTCTCGGGTCCAACTACGAGCAGTACTTC. Its translation: CASSLGSNYEQYF.

The V and J genes are TRBV27 and TRBJ1-5; TRBD1 agrees at 7 bases. The CDR3 has 16 residues. Losses at the gene ends were 1 base for V and 5 bases for J; bases not matched to a gene: 8. The germline V gene has CDR1 MNHEY and CDR2 SMNVEV (reference sequence). The CDR3 coding sequence is TGTGCCAGCAGTTTATTGGCAGGGGGATTTCATCAGCCCCAGCATTTT. It translates to CASSLLAGGFHQPQHF.

Sample share makes this clone medium-sized. This chain uses TRBV7-2 with TRBJ2-1, with D possibly being TRBD2 (5 bases). The CDR3 has 14 amino acids. Germline CDR1 and CDR2: SGHTA and FQGNSA. The V gene lost 1 base and the J gene lost 10 bases, with 14 bases spanning the gap. The CDR3 bases are TGTGCCAGCAGCTTAGTTGTTAGCGTCTTGGAGCAGTTCTTC. Protein: CASSLVVSVLEQFF.

The chain links TRBV7-2 to TRBJ2-7; D is unclear. This CDR3 comprises 14 residues. Germline V gives CDR1 SGHTA, CDR2 FQGNSA. The V and J ends lost 2 bases and 0 bases respectively, with 8 bases between them. For the CDR3, the DNA is TGTGCCAGCAGCTTATTGCACTCCTCCTACGAGCAGTACTTC. Translation: CASSLLHSSYEQYF.

This chain uses TRBV10-3 with TRBJ2-7; maybe TRBD1 (6 bases). Germline CDR1 is ENHRY and CDR2 is SYGVKD. This CDR3 spans 16 amino acids. V lost 2 bases to trimming and J lost 1 base, with 15 bases between them. The CDR3 DNA reads TGTGCCATCAGTGAGCCGAACGACAGGCCATCCTACGAGCAGTACTTC. Protein: CAISEPNDRPSYEQYF.

The V and J genes are TRBV7-2 and TRBJ1-1; no clear D gene. Germline-derived CDR1 and CDR2 are SGHTA and FQGNSA. V was cut by 6 bases and J by 2 bases, with 19 bases left in between. The CDR3 loop spans 16 amino acids. CDR3 DNA: TGTGCCAGCAGTTCAGCGGGGAACACGGCCAACACTGAAGCTTTCTTT. Translating it yields CASSSAGNTANTEAFF.

This clone has a single count. This chain links TRBV5-4 with TRBJ2-1, with D tentatively TRBD1 (6 bases). The CDR3 totals 12 residues. The V and J ends lost 2 bases and 6 bases respectively, with 6 bases between them. Germline V CDR1 and CDR2: SGHNT, YYREEE (reference sequence). The CDR3 spells CASSLGGNEQFF. The CDR3 nucleotides are TGTGCCAGCAGCTTAGGGGGCAATGAGCAGTTCTTC.

This clone was counted only a few times. The J gene is TRBJ2-1, the V gene TRBV6-1; D possibly corresponds to TRBD2 (5 bases). V shed 8 bases and J shed 5 bases, with 13 bases lying between them. The CDR3 runs to 13 residues. CDR1 is MNHNS and CDR2 is SASEGT in the germline V gene. DNA for the CDR3: TGTGCCAGCGGTGCCCGGGATAACAATGAGCAGTTCTTC. The encoded protein is CASGARDNNEQFF.

The V gene is TRBV28, the J gene TRBJ2-2, with D possibly TRBD1 on 5 matching bases. Between the trimmed V and J ends, which lost 4 bases and 4 bases, there was a span of 13 bases. The germline gives CDR1 MDHEN, CDR2 SYDVKM. The CDR3 sequence is 15 residues long. CDR3 nucleotide sequence: TGTGCCAGCAGTTGGGCGACAGTGACCACCGGGGAGCTGTTTTTT. It specifies CASSWATVTTGELFF.

The chain employs TRBV14 and TRBJ2-7; 8 positions agree with TRBD1. The junction had 5 bases not matched to a gene; V was cut back by 4 bases and J by 6 bases. The CDR3 is 13 amino acids. Germline lookup yields CDR1 SGHDN and CDR2 FVKESK. CDR3 DNA: TGTGCCAGCAGCCGATCGGACAGGGTCGAGCAGTACTTC. Encoded protein: CASSRSDRVEQYF.

V is TRBV9 and J is TRBJ2-1; possibly TRBD1 for D (5 bases). Deletions cut 0 bases from V and 8 bases from J, with 12 bases between. The CDR3 length is 14 residues. Germline V gene sequence: CDR1 SGDLS, CDR2 YYNGEE. CDR3 coding DNA: TGTGCCAGCAGCGTAGTTCAGGGTCAGGATGAGCAGTTCTTC. Translation gives CASSVVQGQDEQFF.

This chain connects TRBV5-6 to TRBJ2-1; TRBD2 matches 10 bases. The ends lost 0 bases at V and 2 bases at J; junction bases unmatched: 5. The germline gives CDR1 SGHDT, CDR2 YYEEEE. This CDR3 region has 17 residues. CDR3 residues: CASSLGLAGDPYNEQFF. CDR3 sequence (DNA): TGTGCCAGCAGCTTGGGGCTAGCGGGGGATCCCTACAATGAGCAGTTCTTC.

CDR3 residues: CASSAPLLANEQYF. The CDR3 DNA reads TGTGCCAGCAGTGCGCCCCTACTAGCGAATGAGCAGTACTTC. This chain uses TRBV6-5 with TRBJ2-7, with 7 bases identical to TRBD2. The V segment lost 5 bases and the J segment 7 bases; nucleotides outside the gene matches: 11. Germline lookup yields CDR1 MNHEY and CDR2 SVGAGI. This CDR3 has 14 residues.

The V gene is TRBV28, the J gene TRBJ2-7; 10 bases agree with TRBD2. CDR3 size: 15 residues. Losses at the gene ends were 7 bases for V and 6 bases for J; bases not matched to a gene: 12. The germline V gene has CDR1 MDHEN and CDR2 SYDVKM. CDR3 in amino acids: CASTLSGGTIREQYF. The DNA of the CDR3 is TGTGCCAGCACTCTTAGCGGGGGGACTATCCGCGAGCAGTACTTC.

V gene TRBV15 combines with J gene TRBJ1-2; a weak D match, TRBD1 (6 bases). CDR3 length: 14 amino acids. Trimming took 1 base from V and 8 from J, leaving 14 bases between them. Per the germline V gene, CDR1 is LNHNV and CDR2 is YYDKDF (reference sequence). The CDR3 region has the DNA TGTGCCACCAGCAGAGGGCCAGGGGCTGGAGGCTACACCTTC. Translating gives CATSRGPGAGGYTF.

This clone appeared once. CDR3 region: CASSPRTGGGLETQYF. CDR3 nucleotides: TGTGCCAGCAGCCCCCGGACAGGGGGCGGCCTAGAGACCCAGTACTTC. The chain combines TRBV9 with TRBJ2-5, with 11 nucleotides matching TRBD1. Trimming cost V 4 bases and J 4 bases; bases outside gene matches: 9. The CDR3 is made up of 16 amino acids. The germline CDR1 and CDR2 sequences are SGDLS and YYNGEE.

The V call is TRBV27, the J call TRBJ2-7; TRBD1 might be the D (7 bases). This CDR3 spans 14 amino acids. Trimming removed 5 bases from V and 5 bases from J, with 16 bases in between. CDR1 and CDR2 (germline): MNHEY, SMNVEV (reference sequence). In DNA form, the CDR3 reads TGTGCCAGCAGTCTCCGACAGGGACTGGACGAGCAGTACTTC. Translated, it gives CASSLRQGLDEQYF.

V gene TRBV4-1 combines with J gene TRBJ2-5; D possibly corresponds to TRBD1 (6 bases). The germline CDR1 and CDR2 sequences are MGHRA and YSYEKL. Trimming left V 6 bases short and J 1 base short, with 12 bases between. The CDR3 length is 14 residues. CDR3 sequence: CASSARTAQETQYF. The DNA of the CDR3 is TGCGCCAGCAGTGCCAGGACAGCCCAAGAGACCCAGTACTTC.

This rearrangement joins TRBV6-5 to TRBJ2-7; tentative D call: TRBD1 (6 bases). Germline V gene data show CDR1 as MNHEY and CDR2 as SVGAGI. CDR3 length equals 13 residues. Trimming took 0 bases from V and 5 from J, leaving 8 bases between them. The CDR3 is CASSYSRGNEQYF. The CDR3 coding sequence is TGTGCCAGCAGTTACTCGAGGGGGAACGAGCAGTACTTC.